Listed below are T cell receptor beta chains from one sample, sequenced in a study of blood T cell repertoires in COVID-19. TCRdb's table, derived via immunoSEQ multiplex PCR, lists solely in-frame clones and lacks some. The data show 70,000 or so clones, more than 85% seen once. The sequencing sample was made of peripheral blood. These receptor sequences come from a man in his 60s with acute or convalescent COVID-19. Each CDR3 is given with its conserved first and last residue. D genes are given only for firm matches. Not every row has a clone size; where given, it reads once, few, many or a size class.

D gene	clone size	V gene	J gene	CDR3 protein	CDR3 DNA
TRBD2	.	TRBV5-1	TRBJ2-2	CASSSGLAGGRTGELFF	TGCGCCAGCAGCTCGGGACTAGCGGGGGGCCGGACCGGGGAGCTGTTTTTT
.	.	TRBV6-5	TRBJ1-2	CASTTMNYGYTF	TGTGCCAGCACTACGATGAACTATGGCTACACCTTC
.	once	TRBV9	TRBJ1-2	CASSKRVAGYGYTF	TGTGCCAGCAGCAAAAGAGTTGCAGGCTATGGCTACACCTTC
TRBD2	.	TRBV5-1	TRBJ2-1	CASSPVLGGEQFF	TGCGCCAGCAGCCCGGTTTTGGGGGGGGAGCAGTTCTTC
.	.	TRBV5-1	TRBJ2-1	CASRGAGQGGNEQFF	TGCGCCAGCAGGGGAGCGGGTCAGGGGGGCAATGAGCAGTTCTTC
TRBD1	.	TRBV3-1/TRBV3-2	TRBJ1-5	CASSRTGYSNQPQHF	TGTGCCAGCAGTCGGACAGGTTATAGCAATCAGCCCCAGCATTTT
.	.	TRBV7-9	TRBJ2-5	CASSFDRSETQYF	TGTGCCAGCAGCTTTGACAGGTCGGAGACCCAGTACTTC
TRBD2	.	TRBV7-9	TRBJ2-2	CASSPQSGRPRTGELFF	TGTGCCAGCAGCCCCCAGAGCGGGAGGCCGAGGACCGGGGAGCTGTTTTTT
TRBD2	.	TRBV28	TRBJ2-3	CASSFPAGGPETQYF	TGTGCCAGCAGTTTCCCCGCGGGGGGGCCTGAGACGCAGTATTTT
.	.	TRBV5-4	TRBJ2-3	CASSPDRRGLDTQYF	TGTGCCAGCAGTCCAGACAGACGTGGCCTTGATACGCAGTATTTT
.	.	TRBV6-5	TRBJ2-1	CASRFGGNEQFF	TGTGCCAGCCGTTTCGGGGGCAATGAGCAGTTCTTC
TRBD1	.	TRBV19	TRBJ1-2	CASSTRTGVRYGYTF	TGTGCCAGTAGTACCAGGACAGGGGTTCGGTATGGCTACACCTTC
.	.	TRBV19	TRBJ2-2	CASHLRRGVGTGELFF	TGTGCCAGCCATCTCCGTCGGGGAGTGGGCACCGGGGAGCTGTTTTTT
TRBD1	.	TRBV5-1	TRBJ1-2	CASSVQGDAAYGYTF	TGCGCCAGCTCCGTACAGGGGGACGCTGCCTATGGCTACACCTTC
.	.	TRBV7-6	TRBJ2-7	CASSLSGNSYEQYF	TGTGCCAGCAGCTTATCAGGGAACTCCTACGAGCAGTACTTC
TRBD2	.	TRBV30	TRBJ2-3	CAWSPLAGGPDTQYF	TGTGCCTGGAGTCCCCTAGCGGGGGGGCCGGATACGCAGTATTTT
.	.	TRBV9	TRBJ1-6	CASSPGRTYNSPLHF	TGTGCCAGCAGCCCTGGACGGACTTATAATTCACCCCTCCACTTT
TRBD1	.	TRBV19	TRBJ1-5	CATTTGFQPQHF	TGTGCCACTACGACAGGGTTCCAGCCCCAGCATTTT
.	.	TRBV12-3/TRBV12-4	TRBJ2-1	CASSYLQGVEQFF	TGTGCCAGCAGTTATCTACAGGGAGTTGAGCAGTTCTTC
.	.	TRBV6-2/TRBV6-3	TRBJ2-4	CASSYAQGRNIQYF	TGTGCCAGCAGTTACGCGCAGGGAAGAAACATTCAGTACTTC
.	.	TRBV6-5	TRBJ1-2	CASSYSGARGRDGYTF	TGTGCCAGCAGTTACTCCGGGGCCAGGGGCAGGGATGGCTACACCTTC
TRBD1	medium-sized	TRBV7-9	TRBJ1-2	CASSFGQGEYYGYTF	TGTGCCAGCAGCTTCGGACAGGGGGAATACTATGGCTACACCTTC
.	.	TRBV3-1/TRBV3-2	TRBJ2-2	CASSQDRLVRELFF	TGTGCCAGCAGCCAAGATAGACTAGTCCGGGAGCTGTTTTTT
.	.	TRBV27	TRBJ1-1	CASSFGGPNTEAFF	TGTGCCAGCAGCTTTGGGGGCCCGAACACTGAAGCTTTCTTT
.	.	TRBV6-7	TRBJ1-5	CASSYSTVWGGENQPQHF	TGTGCCAGCAGTTACTCGACGGTTTGGGGGGGCGAAAATCAGCCCCAGCATTTT
.	.	TRBV5-1	TRBJ2-7	CASSLNGRSSYEQYF	TGCGCCAGCAGCTTGAACGGGAGAAGCTCCTACGAGCAGTACTTC
TRBD1	once	TRBV5-4	TRBJ1-2	CASGTGQGFGYTF	TGTGCCAGCGGGACCGGACAGGGGTTTGGCTACACCTTC
TRBD1	.	TRBV19	TRBJ1-2	CASSTPRDSNYGYTF	TGTGCCAGTAGTACCCCAAGGGACAGCAACTATGGCTACACCTTC
.	.	TRBV29-1	TRBJ2-3	CSVVQGSTDTQYF	TGCAGCGTTGTTCAGGGTTCCACAGATACGCAGTATTTT
TRBD2	.	TRBV24-1	TRBJ2-3	CATSGGTSGGDTQYF	TGTGCCACCAGTGGTGGGACTAGCGGGGGGGATACGCAGTATTTT
.	.	TRBV19	TRBJ2-7	CASSIVSGDYEQYF	TGTGCCAGTAGTATAGTATCCGGGGACTACGAGCAGTACTTC
.	.	TRBV4-1	TRBJ2-1	CASSQVDLGVSYNEQFF	TGCGCCAGCAGCCAAGTGGATCTAGGGGTTTCCTACAATGAGCAGTTCTTC
TRBD2	.	TRBV10-2	TRBJ2-1	CASTTLAGGNEQFF	TGCGCCAGCACGACACTAGCGGGGGGAAATGAGCAGTTCTTC
.	once	TRBV14	TRBJ2-1	CASSRNLGGNEQFF	TGTGCCAGCAGCCGAAACCTTGGGGGGAATGAGCAGTTCTTC
TRBD1	.	TRBV5-1	TRBJ2-5	CASSLQGERETQYF	TGCGCCAGCAGCCTACAGGGGGAAAGGGAGACCCAGTACTTC
.	.	TRBV29-1	TRBJ2-3	CSVVTPADTQYF	TGCAGCGTTGTTACTCCGGCAGATACGCAGTATTTT
.	.	TRBV21-1	TRBJ2-7	CASSTRDRDPYEQYF	TGTGCCAGCAGCACCCGGGACAGGGATCCCTACGAGCAGTACTTC
.	.	TRBV11-3	TRBJ2-1	CASSLSGFGDNEQFF	TGTGCCAGCAGCTTATCAGGGTTCGGTGACAATGAGCAGTTCTTC
.	.	TRBV11-2	TRBJ2-1	CASSLVLGGGRNEQFF	TGTGCCAGCAGCTTAGTCTTAGGGGGGGGAAGAAATGAGCAGTTCTTC
TRBD2	.	TRBV19	TRBJ2-1	CASSTLTSGSFAANNEQFF	TGTGCCAGTAGTACCCTGACTAGCGGGAGTTTCGCCGCGAACAATGAGCAGTTCTTC
TRBD1	.	TRBV3-1/TRBV3-2	TRBJ2-5	CASSQNRGETQYF	TGTGCCAGCAGCCAAAACAGGGGAGAGACCCAGTACTTC
.	once	TRBV21-1	TRBJ2-5	CASSSPGPTYQETQYF	TGTGCCAGCAGCTCCCCTGGGCCAACCTACCAAGAGACCCAGTACTTC
.	few	TRBV5-1	TRBJ1-6	CASSLDGADNSPLHF	TGCGCCAGCAGCTTGGATGGGGCTGATAATTCACCCCTCCACTTT
.	few	TRBV6-4	TRBJ1-2	CARFWGRGYTF	TGTGCCAGGTTCTGGGGGCGAGGCTACACCTTC
.	once	TRBV25-1	TRBJ2-2	CASSSPGRRDFGELFF	TGTGCCAGCAGTTCCCCGGGACGGCGGGACTTCGGGGAGCTGTTTTTT
TRBD1	.	TRBV11-2	TRBJ2-7	CASRPGTGTYEQYF	TGTGCCAGCAGACCTGGGACAGGGACCTACGAGCAGTACTTC
.	.	TRBV5-6	TRBJ2-2	CASSLKGTRELFF	TGTGCCAGCAGCTTGAAGGGGACTCGGGAGCTGTTTTTT
.	.	TRBV6-5	TRBJ2-7	CASRSGQDYEQYF	TGTGCCAGCAGATCGGGACAAGACTACGAGCAGTACTTC
TRBD2	.	TRBV10-3	TRBJ2-7	CATSGTSGPVEQYF	TGTGCCACCTCCGGGACTAGCGGCCCGGTGGAGCAGTACTTC
.	once	TRBV29-1	TRBJ1-2	CSVGGDGYTF	TGCAGCGTTGGCGGGGACGGCTACACCTTC
.	.	TRBV6-6	TRBJ2-1	CASSTYNEQFF	TGTGCCAGCAGCACCTACAATGAGCAGTTCTTC
.	.	TRBV3-1/TRBV3-2	TRBJ2-2	CASTRDSTGELFF	TGTGCCAGCACCAGGGATAGCACCGGGGAGCTGTTTTTT
TRBD2	.	TRBV7-9	TRBJ2-2	CASRPRTSGPTGELFF	TGTGCCAGCAGGCCCCGGACTAGCGGTCCCACCGGGGAGCTGTTTTTT
.	.	TRBV30	TRBJ1-3	CAWSGQLSSGNTIYF	TGTGCCTGGAGTGGACAGTTAAGCTCTGGAAACACCATATATTTT
TRBD1	once	TRBV3-1/TRBV3-2	TRBJ1-5	CASSRPSGQGGHSNQPQHF	TGTGCCAGCAGCCGCCCCTCAGGACAGGGGGGTCATAGCAATCAGCCCCAGCATTTT
TRBD2	.	TRBV9	TRBJ2-2	CASSVAGGTGELFF	TGTGCCAGCAGCGTGGCGGGAGGCACCGGGGAGCTGTTTTTT
TRBD1	once	TRBV5-1	TRBJ2-7	CASSTGTGPYEQYF	TGCGCCAGCAGTACGGGGACAGGGCCCTACGAGCAGTACTTC
.	.	TRBV7-9	TRBJ1-1	CASSLELGAGTEAFF	TGTGCCAGCAGCTTAGAGCTGGGGGCCGGCACTGAAGCTTTCTTT
TRBD2	.	TRBV3-1/TRBV3-2	TRBJ2-5	CASSQGGGRETQYF	TGTGCCAGCAGCCAAGGGGGGGGTCGAGAGACCCAGTACTTC
TRBD1	.	TRBV6-2/TRBV6-3	TRBJ2-2	CASSRTGNTGELFF	TGTGCCAGCAGCCGGACAGGGAACACCGGGGAGCTGTTTTTT